Shown below are 4 T cell receptor beta chains from a single sample sequenced in a study of blood T cell repertoires in COVID-19. This table comes from immunoSEQ multiplex PCR, and its TCRdb copy is limited to in-frame clones, with some not included. The sample shows roughly 220,000 clones, around 81% of them seen only once. The sample was peripheral blood. These receptors were taken from a woman in her 70s with acute or convalescent COVID-19.

The chain links TRBV24-1 to TRBJ2-1, with 10 nucleotides matching TRBD1. CDR3 length equals 15 residues. Germline CDR1 reads KGHDR; CDR2 reads SFDVKD. The trim removed 4 bases at V and 6 bases at J, leaving 5 bases unmatched. The chain's CDR3 is CATSEGQGPLNEQFF. Written as DNA, the CDR3 is TGTGCCACCAGTGAGGGACAGGGGCCCCTCAATGAGCAGTTCTTC.

Only a few counts were recorded for this clone. This chain uses TRBV7-2 with TRBJ2-5; D possibly corresponds to TRBD2 (6 bases). The V end lost 7 bases, the J end lost 1 base, and 10 bases lay between the germline ends. This CDR3 contains 13 residues. Germline V CDR1 and CDR2: SGHTA, FQGNSA. The CDR3 is CASIRAGQETQYF. Here the CDR3 DNA reads TGTGCCAGCATCAGAGCGGGCCAAGAGACCCAGTACTTC.

The chain employs TRBV7-2 and TRBJ1-4; D is unresolved. CDR3 length: 15 amino acids. Germline V gene lookup returns CDR1 SGHTA and CDR2 FQGNSA. The V and J ends lost 1 base and 10 bases respectively, with 16 bases between them. CDR3 nucleotide sequence: TGTGCCAGCAGCTTAGGAAGGGCTCTCCGGGGAAAACTGTTTTTT. It codes for CASSLGRALRGKLFF. Full variable domain (missing parts from reference TRBV7-2 and TRBJ1-4): GAGVSQSPSNKVTEKGKDVELRCDPISGHTALYWYRQSLGQGLEFLIYFQGNSAPDKSGLPSDRFSAERTGGSVSTLTIQRTQQEDSAVYLCASSLGRALRGKLFFGSGTQLSVL.

The rearrangement uses TRBV5-1 and TRBJ2-2, with 7 bases aligning to TRBD2. CDR3 size: 13 residues. J lost 7 bases, V lost 3 bases, and 3 bases had no gene match. Looked up from germline, CDR1 is SGHRS and CDR2 is YFSETQ. The CDR3 protein is CASSSGGNGELFF. The CDR3 nucleotides are TGCGCCAGCAGCTCCGGGGGGAACGGGGAGCTGTTTTTT.